Below are 31 T cell receptor beta chains sequenced from a single sample in a study of shared T cell receptors in the human thymus. TCRdb's copy holds only in-frame clones and misses some; the assay was immunoSEQ multiplex PCR. The table lists some 760,000 clones, 70% to 90% of them singletons. The sample was also reused in another study, on human thymus T cells.

Sequencing used thymocytes. These receptors were taken from a girl younger than two with a congenital heart defect.

The CDR3 reads CASSEERGESGELFF. DNA for the CDR3: TGTGCCAGCAGTGAAGAGCGGGGGGAGTCAGGGGAGCTGTTTTTT. J is TRBJ2-2 and V is TRBV6-1; 9 bases line up with TRBD2. Germline CDR1 reads MNHNS; CDR2 reads SASEGT. CDR3 length: 15 residues. V was pared by 1 base and J by 8 bases, with 5 bases of the junction left unmatched.

The CDR3 reads CASSNTGRGNSPLHF. CDR3 DNA sequence: TGTGCCAGCAGCAATACAGGGAGGGGGAATTCACCCCTCCACTTT. This chain connects TRBV7-9 to TRBJ1-6; tentatively, D is TRBD1 (6 bases). CDR1 and CDR2 from the germline V gene are SEHNR and FQNEAQ (reference sequence). Trimming pared 5 bases from V and 7 bases from J, leaving 15 bases between. The CDR3 length is 15 residues.

The chain joins TRBV6-1 to TRBJ1-4; 8 positions agree with TRBD1. After removal of 3 bases from V and 2 bases from J, the junction contained 5 bases not matched to a gene. The CDR3 is 16 amino acids. Germline values: CDR1 MNHNS, CDR2 SASEGT. CDR3 DNA: TGTGCCAGCAGTGATCCAGGGGGCAGGACTAATGAAAAACTGTTTTTT. It codes for CASSDPGGRTNEKLFF.

The chain links TRBV29-1 to TRBJ2-1; TRBD2 matches at 11 bases. The ends lost 5 bases at V and 9 bases at J; junction bases unmatched: 6. The germline CDR1 and CDR2 sequences are SQVTM and ANQGSEA. This CDR3 is built from 13 residues. The DNA of the CDR3 is TGCAGCGTTTTTAGCGGGGGGGCCCTTGAGCAGTTCTTC. Protein sequence: CSVFSGGALEQFF.

As concerns this clone: The junction departs from the called germline gene at one end, perhaps through a read error. The chain has TRBV19 and TRBJ2-2; 8 bases align to TRBD1. The germline V gene encodes CDR1 LNHDA and CDR2 SQIVND (reference sequence). The CDR3 contains 19 residues. The CDR3 sequence: CASRPRGQGAIPNNGELFF. In nucleotides, the CDR3 is TGTGCCAGTAGGCCAAGAGGGCAGGGGGCGATTCCCAACAACGGGGAGCTGTTTTTT.

In this sample, this clone turned up once. This chain connects TRBV5-1 to TRBJ2-1; 10 bases are shared with TRBD2. Germline-derived CDR1 and CDR2 are SGHRS and YFSETQ. The CDR3 is made up of 15 amino acids. The V gene end was trimmed by 3 bases and the J gene end by 5 bases; junction bases not matched to a gene: 5. CDR3 amino acids: CASSSGLAEHNEQFF. The CDR3 nucleotides are TGCGCCAGCAGCTCTGGACTAGCGGAGCACAATGAGCAGTTCTTC.

This chain uses TRBV15 with TRBJ2-5, with D possibly being TRBD2 (5 bases). This CDR3 contains 13 residues. Germline-derived CDR1 and CDR2 are LNHNV and YYDKDF (reference sequence). V lost 1 base to trimming and J lost 5 bases, with 8 bases between them. The DNA for the CDR3 is TGTGCCACCAGCAGAGCGAGCGGCGAGACCCAGTACTTC. Amino acid sequence: CATSRASGETQYF.

The chain has TRBV18 and TRBJ2-3; 13 bases line up with TRBD2. The CDR3 spans 17 residues. Germline-derived CDR1 and CDR2 are KGHSH and LQKENI. V was pared by 3 bases and J by 5 bases, with 8 bases of the junction left unmatched. The DNA for the CDR3 is TGTGCCAGCTCACCCTGGACTAGCGGGGGAACTCGAGATACGCAGTATTTT. This codes for CASSPWTSGGTRDTQYF.

The chain uses TRBV6-6 and TRBJ1-2, with TRBD1 identical over 7 bases. V was pared by 6 bases and J by 8 bases, with 6 bases of the junction left unmatched. The CDR3 runs 12 residues. Germline V lookup: CDR1 MNHNY, CDR2 SVGAGI (reference sequence). DNA for the CDR3: TGTGCCAGCAGAAACAGGGGTGACGGCTACACCTTC. Translating it yields CASRNRGDGYTF.

In DNA form, the CDR3 reads TGTGCCAGCAGTCCTCAACGGAGACAGGTGAAAGAGACCCAGTACTTC. It yields the protein CASSPQRRQVKETQYF. The chain couples TRBV6-6 to TRBJ2-5, with a tentative D call TRBD1 (6 bases). This CDR3 is 16 amino acids long. Between the trimmed V and J ends, which lost 5 bases and 3 bases, there was a span of 19 bases. Germline loops: CDR1 MNHNY, CDR2 SVGAGI (reference sequence).

This clone appeared a few times. The rearrangement joins TRBV9 to TRBJ2-5; 9 bases map to TRBD1. Germline V lookup: CDR1 SGDLS, CDR2 YYNGEE. V was pared by 4 bases and J by 3 bases, with 4 bases of the junction left unmatched. The CDR3 has 14 residues. CDR3 coding DNA: TGTGCCAGCAGCTCCCGGACAGGGGAAGAGACCCAGTACTTC. This sequence encodes CASSSRTGEETQYF.

This clone has only one observation. The chain is built from TRBV6-1 and TRBJ2-1, with TRBD2 identical over 9 bases. The germline V gene encodes CDR1 MNHNS and CDR2 SASEGT. J was trimmed by 5 bases and V by 2 bases; bases with no gene match: 7. The CDR3 consists of 16 residues. CDR3 loop: CASSERLASGDNEQFF. As DNA, the CDR3 is TGTGCCAGCAGTGAACGTTTAGCTAGCGGGGACAATGAGCAGTTCTTC.

The V gene is TRBV5-8, the J gene TRBJ2-1; D possibly corresponds to TRBD2 (5 bases). V lost 4 bases to trimming and J lost 2 bases, with 19 bases between them. The length of the CDR3 is 17 residues. Germline V gene sequence: CDR1 SGHTS, CDR2 YDEGEE. This CDR3 reads CASSTWTLTLAYNEQFF. CDR3 bases: TGTGCCAGCAGCACATGGACTCTCACTCTAGCCTACAATGAGCAGTTCTTC.

This chain links TRBV28 with TRBJ2-3; D remains ambiguous. Trimming took 6 bases from V and 0 from J, leaving 13 bases between them. Germline CDR1 reads MDHEN; CDR2 reads SYDVKM. The CDR3 consists of 15 residues. CDR3 amino acids: CASRRPESSTDTQYF. CDR3 DNA: TGTGCCAGCAGGCGGCCGGAATCTAGCACAGATACGCAGTATTTT.

The CDR3, as DNA: TGTGCCAGCAGCTTGAGGGACAGGGGTTTCATCTATGGCTACACCTTC. Its protein product is CASSLRDRGFIYGYTF. The chain carries TRBV5-4 and TRBJ1-2, with TRBD1 matching 10 bases. Trimming at V came to 1 base and at J to 4 bases, leaving 7 bases not matched to a gene. The CDR3 contains 16 residues. Looked up from germline, CDR1 is SGHNT and CDR2 is YYREEE (reference sequence).

This chain links TRBV20-1 with TRBJ1-2; D remains ambiguous. Trimming pared 2 bases from V and 6 bases from J, leaving 4 bases between. The CDR3 has 10 amino acids. Germline CDR1 DFQATT, CDR2 SNEGSKA (reference sequence). The CDR3 nucleotides read TGCAGTGCTAGACCTAATGGCTACACCTTC. This gives the protein CSARPNGYTF.

This sequence joins TRBV27 and TRBJ1-6, with D possibly being TRBD1 (6 bases). V was shortened by 5 bases and J by 0 bases, with 11 bases between the two germline ends. In germline, CDR1 is MNHEY, CDR2 SMNVEV (reference sequence). This CDR3 comprises 16 residues. The CDR3 region is CASSDDRSSYNSPLHF. As DNA, the CDR3 is TGTGCCAGCAGTGATGACAGGAGCTCCTATAATTCACCCCTCCACTTT.

V is TRBV7-9 and J is TRBJ2-3; D is unclear. Trimming took off 5 bases at V and 0 bases at J, with 21 bases between the two ends. Germline CDR1 SEHNR, CDR2 FQNEAQ (reference sequence). The CDR3 has 18 residues. CDR3 bases: TGTGCCAGCAGCCATAGATTCGTGTCAGACTCTAGCACAGATACGCAGTATTTT. Residues: CASSHRFVSDSSTDTQYF.

The chain uses TRBV28 and TRBJ1-2; D may be TRBD1 (5 bases). Germline loops: CDR1 MDHEN, CDR2 SYDVKM. The CDR3 loop spans 18 amino acids. Between the trimmed V and J ends, which lost 6 bases and 1 base, there was a span of 24 bases. CDR3 sequence reads: CASRIVEAGPTFNYGYTF. Written as DNA, the CDR3 is TGTGCCAGCAGGATCGTTGAGGCAGGGCCCACCTTTAACTATGGCTACACCTTC.

The rearrangement uses TRBV28 and TRBJ2-4; 10 bases align to TRBD1. The CDR3 has 18 amino acids. The trim removed 6 bases at V and 0 bases at J, leaving 11 bases unmatched. Germline V gene data show CDR1 as MDHEN and CDR2 as SYDVKM. The CDR3 nucleotides are TGTGCCAGCAGCCCAAACCGACAGGGGGCACTAGCCAAAAACATTCAGTACTTC. Amino acid sequence: CASSPNRQGALAKNIQYF.

The chain carries TRBV29-1 and TRBJ2-5; the match to TRBD2 covers 14 bases. CDR1 SQVTM and CDR2 ANQGSEA come from the germline V gene. The J segment lost 5 bases and the V segment lost 6 bases, leaving 26 bases of the junction unmatched. There are 21 residues in the CDR3. CDR3 coding DNA: TGCAGCGTCGCAGATCTCCGACTGAGACTAGCGGGGGGGGATAGTGGGGAGACCCAGTACTTC. Protein product: CSVADLRLRLAGGDSGETQYF.

The rearrangement joins TRBV5-5 to TRBJ1-2; no reliable D call. This CDR3 spans 14 amino acids. The ends were cut back, 0 bases at V and 4 bases at J, with 10 bases in the middle. Germline V lookup: CDR1 SGHKS, CDR2 YYEKEE (reference sequence). The CDR3 is CASSLDFVSYGYTF. CDR3 nucleotides: TGTGCCAGCAGCTTGGACTTCGTGAGCTATGGCTACACCTTC.

The genes are TRBV28 and TRBJ1-1; the D gene is possibly TRBD1 (6 bases). The germline CDR1 and CDR2 sequences are MDHEN and SYDVKM. Trimming removed 5 bases at V and 7 bases at J, with 14 bases between. The CDR3 is 13 amino acids. The CDR3 reads CASSLKTGHEAFF. In DNA form, the CDR3 reads TGTGCCAGCAGTCTCAAGACAGGTCATGAAGCTTTCTTT.

The chain carries TRBV5-5 and TRBJ2-5; TRBD2 matches 7 bases. The V segment lost 6 bases and the J segment 3 bases; nucleotides outside the gene matches: 8. Per the germline V gene, CDR1 is SGHKS and CDR2 is YYEKEE (reference sequence). CDR3 length: 14 residues. For the CDR3, the DNA is TGTGCCAGCAAAACCGGGACTAACAAAGAGACCCAGTACTTC. This codes for CASKTGTNKETQYF.

This sequence joins TRBV9 and TRBJ2-1; TRBD2 is a possible D gene (6 bases). The germline V gene has CDR1 SGDLS and CDR2 YYNGEE. This CDR3 has 15 residues. Trimming removed 3 bases from V and 7 bases from J, with 17 bases in between. The CDR3 is CASSAHWGDGNEQFF. CDR3 in DNA: TGTGCCAGCAGCGCCCATTGGGGGGACGGGAATGAGCAGTTCTTC.

This chain links TRBV4-3 with TRBJ2-7, with D perhaps TRBD2 (5 bases). CDR3 length: 18 amino acids. Germline CDR1 and CDR2: LGHNA and YSLEER. Deletions cut 1 base from V and 0 bases from J, with 19 bases between. Here the CDR3 DNA reads TGCGCCAGCAGCCAAGTCACCGGGGTTAGGGATGACTCCTACGAGCAGTACTTC. Residues: CASSQVTGVRDDSYEQYF.

In its sample, this clone was seen once. V and J are TRBV5-1 and TRBJ1-6; D gene unclear. This CDR3 has 14 amino acids. V was pared by 2 bases and J by 4 bases, with 7 bases between. CDR1 and CDR2 (germline): SGHRS, YFSETQ. CDR3 amino acids: CASSFFIYNSPLHF. The DNA of the CDR3 is TGCGCCAGCAGCTTTTTTATTTATAATTCACCCCTCCACTTT. Full variable domain (outside the CDR3, taken from reference TRBV5-1 and TRBJ1-6): KAGVTQTPRYLIKTRGQQVTLSCSPISGHRSVSWYQQTPGQGLQFLFEYFSETQRNKGNFPGRFSGRQFSNSRSEMNVSTLELGDSALYLCASSFFIYNSPLHFGNGTRLTVT.

The chain recombines TRBV19 with TRBJ1-1, with 7 bases lining up with TRBD1. The CDR3 totals 13 residues. V lost 4 bases, J lost 4 bases, and 3 bases stayed unmatched. The germline V gene has CDR1 LNHDA and CDR2 SQIVND (reference sequence). The CDR3 protein is CASSRGTVTEAFF. The CDR3 DNA is TGTGCCAGTAGTAGAGGGACAGTCACTGAAGCTTTCTTT.

The count of this clone is one. This chain links TRBV10-1 with TRBJ2-1; 11 bases fit TRBD2. Germline-derived CDR1 and CDR2 are WNHNN and SYGVQD (reference sequence). The CDR3 spans 20 residues. The trim removed 4 bases at V and 0 bases at J, leaving 14 bases unmatched. The CDR3 loop reads CASSAQLAGGQESSYNEQFF. The DNA of the CDR3 is TGCGCCAGCAGTGCCCAATTAGCGGGGGGGCAAGAGAGCTCCTACAATGAGCAGTTCTTC.

The chain joins TRBV28 to TRBJ1-6; possibly TRBD1 for D (6 bases). The V end lost 3 bases, the J end lost 9 bases, and 15 bases lay between the germline ends. The length of the CDR3 is 15 residues. Germline-derived CDR1 and CDR2 are MDHEN and SYDVKM. The CDR3 sequence is CASSLDGTSGSPLHF. CDR3 coding DNA: TGTGCCAGCAGTTTGGATGGGACATCAGGTTCACCCCTCCACTTT.

This clone was seen only once. The chain couples TRBV4-2 to TRBJ2-3; possibly TRBD2 for D (5 bases). This CDR3 has 15 amino acids. Germline loops: CDR1 LGHNA, CDR2 YNFKEQ. The V and J ends lost 0 bases and 3 bases respectively, with 10 bases between them. The CDR3 coding sequence is TGTGCCAGCAGCCAAGATCCCAGAGGGACAGATACGCAGTATTTT. This sequence encodes CASSQDPRGTDTQYF.